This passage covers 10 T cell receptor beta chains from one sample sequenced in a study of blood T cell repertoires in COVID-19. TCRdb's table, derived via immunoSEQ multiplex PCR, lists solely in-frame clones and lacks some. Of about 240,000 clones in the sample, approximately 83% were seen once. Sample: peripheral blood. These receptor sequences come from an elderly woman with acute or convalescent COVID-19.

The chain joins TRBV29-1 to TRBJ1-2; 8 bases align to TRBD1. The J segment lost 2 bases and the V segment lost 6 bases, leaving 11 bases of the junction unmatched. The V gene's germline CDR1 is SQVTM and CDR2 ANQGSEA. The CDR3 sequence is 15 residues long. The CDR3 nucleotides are TGCAGCGTCGACTCTCTAGACAGGGGAAACTATGGCTACACCTTC. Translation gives CSVDSLDRGNYGYTF. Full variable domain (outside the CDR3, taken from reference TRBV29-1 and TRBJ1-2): SAVISQKPSRDICQRGTSLTIQCQVDSQVTMMFWYRQQPGQSLTLIATANQGSEATYESGFVIDKFPISRPNLTFSTLTVSNMSPEDSSIYLCSVDSLDRGNYGYTFGSGTRLTVV.

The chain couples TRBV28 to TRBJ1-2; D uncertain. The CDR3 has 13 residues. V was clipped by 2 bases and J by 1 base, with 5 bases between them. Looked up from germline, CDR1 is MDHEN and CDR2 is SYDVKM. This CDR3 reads CASSLRVNYGYTF. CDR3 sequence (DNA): TGTGCCAGCAGTTTACGGGTTAACTATGGCTACACCTTC.

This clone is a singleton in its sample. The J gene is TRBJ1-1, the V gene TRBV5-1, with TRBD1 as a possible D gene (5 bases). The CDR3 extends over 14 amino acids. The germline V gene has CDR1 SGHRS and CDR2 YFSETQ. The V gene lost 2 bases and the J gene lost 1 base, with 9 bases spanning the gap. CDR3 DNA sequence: TGCGCCAGCAGCTTCCGGGGGACGAACACTGAAGCTTTCTTT. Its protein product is CASSFRGTNTEAFF.

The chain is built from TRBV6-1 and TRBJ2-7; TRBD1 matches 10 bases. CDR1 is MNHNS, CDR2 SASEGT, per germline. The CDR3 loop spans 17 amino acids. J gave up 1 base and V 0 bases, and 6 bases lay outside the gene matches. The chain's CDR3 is CASSEAWGTGVSYEQYF. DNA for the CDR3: TGTGCCAGCAGTGAAGCGTGGGGGACAGGGGTTTCCTACGAGCAGTACTTC.

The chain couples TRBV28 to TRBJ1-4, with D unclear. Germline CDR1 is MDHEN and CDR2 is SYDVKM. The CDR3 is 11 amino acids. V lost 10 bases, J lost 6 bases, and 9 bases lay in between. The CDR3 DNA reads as TGTGCCAATACAGCTTATGAAAAACTGTTTTTT. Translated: CANTAYEKLFF. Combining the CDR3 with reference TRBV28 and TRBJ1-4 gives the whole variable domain DVKVTQSSRYLVKRTGEKVFLECVQDMDHENMFWYRQDPGLGLRLIYFSYDVKMKEKGDIPEGYSVSREKKERFSLILESASTNQTSMYLCANTAYEKLFFGSGTQLSVL.

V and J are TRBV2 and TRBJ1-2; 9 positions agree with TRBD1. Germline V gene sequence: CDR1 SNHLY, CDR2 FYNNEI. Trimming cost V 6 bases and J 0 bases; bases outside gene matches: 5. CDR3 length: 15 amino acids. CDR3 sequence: CASSGTGITNYGYTF. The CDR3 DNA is TGTGCCAGCAGCGGGACAGGGATAACTAACTATGGCTACACCTTC.

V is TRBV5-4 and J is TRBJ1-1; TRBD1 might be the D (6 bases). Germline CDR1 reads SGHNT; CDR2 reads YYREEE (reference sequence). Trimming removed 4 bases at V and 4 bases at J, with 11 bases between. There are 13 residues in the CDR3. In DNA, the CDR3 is TGTGCCAGCAGCGGCAGGGGTGCCACTGAAGCTTTCTTT. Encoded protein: CASSGRGATEAFF.

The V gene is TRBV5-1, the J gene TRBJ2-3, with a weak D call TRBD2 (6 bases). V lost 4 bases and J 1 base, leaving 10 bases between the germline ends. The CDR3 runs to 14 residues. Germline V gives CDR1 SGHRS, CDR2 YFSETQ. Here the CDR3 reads CASSGTLGTDTQYF. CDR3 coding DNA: TGCGCCAGCAGCGGGACTTTGGGCACAGATACGCAGTATTTT. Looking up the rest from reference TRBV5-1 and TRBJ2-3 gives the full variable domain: KAGVTQTPRYLIKTRGQQVTLSCSPISGHRSVSWYQQTPGQGLQFLFEYFSETQRNKGNFPGRFSGRQFSNSRSEMNVSTLELGDSALYLCASSGTLGTDTQYFGPGTRLTVL.

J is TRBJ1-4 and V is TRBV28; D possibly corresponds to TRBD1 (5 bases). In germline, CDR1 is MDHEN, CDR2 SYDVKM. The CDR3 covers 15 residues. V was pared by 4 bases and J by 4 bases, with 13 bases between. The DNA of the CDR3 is TGTGCCAGCAGTTCCGTAATGGGGGGTAATGAAAAACTGTTTTTT. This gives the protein CASSSVMGGNEKLFF. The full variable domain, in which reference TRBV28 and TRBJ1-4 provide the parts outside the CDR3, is DVKVTQSSRYLVKRTGEKVFLECVQDMDHENMFWYRQDPGLGLRLIYFSYDVKMKEKGDIPEGYSVSREKKERFSLILESASTNQTSMYLCASSSVMGGNEKLFFGSGTQLSVL.

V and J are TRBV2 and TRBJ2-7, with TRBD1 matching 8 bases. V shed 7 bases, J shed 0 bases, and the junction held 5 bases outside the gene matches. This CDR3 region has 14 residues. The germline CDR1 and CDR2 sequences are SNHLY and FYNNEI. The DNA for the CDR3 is TGTGCCAGCACCCGGACAGGGAGCTCCTACGAGCAGTACTTC. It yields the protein CASTRTGSSYEQYF.